Each of the 19 T cell receptor beta chains below was sequenced from the same sample in a study of blood T cells in healthy people across ages. Then a second PCR, running roughly 7 to 11 cycles, was carried out with a sample-barcoded 5' primer and a J-beta primer mix. TCRdb passed the 5' RACE reads through MiXCR, listing each CDR3 protein once. The data contain around 1,800,000 distinct CDR3 sequences, more than 35% of them seen just once; the ten biggest clones take up 20% to 25%. Material for sequencing was blood. The receptors here all came from a human donor in good health.

The chain is built from TRBV5-1 and TRBJ2-1; 10 bases match TRBD2. CDR3 length: 16 residues. Losses at the gene ends were 3 bases for V and 6 bases for J; bases not matched to a gene: 9. Looked up from germline, CDR1 is SGHRS and CDR2 is YFSETQ. The CDR3 sequence is CASSSWLSGGANEQFF. The CDR3 DNA reads as TGCGCCAGCAGCTCCTGGTTGAGCGGGGGGGCCAATGAGCAGTTCTTC.

This chain joins TRBV5-1 and TRBJ2-1, with D tentatively TRBD2 (7 bases). From germline, CDR1 is SGHRS and CDR2 YFSETQ. The CDR3 sequence is 16 residues long. V was cut by 2 bases and J by 2 bases, with 14 bases left in between. CDR3 loop: CASSLFAGAAYNEQFF. The CDR3 DNA reads as TGCGCCAGCAGCTTATTCGCGGGGGCCGCCTACAATGAGCAGTTCTTC.

Notes on this clonotype: Germline is not matched at one junction end, which may reflect a read error. The chain combines TRBV20-1 with TRBJ2-3; the match to TRBD2 covers 12 bases. The CDR3 covers 17 residues. Germline CDR1 DFQATT, CDR2 SNEGSKA (reference sequence). The CDR3 DNA reads TGCAGTGCTGGAGATGCCGCTAGCGGGGGGGCAACAGATACGCAGTATTTT. Amino acids: CSAGDAASGGATDTQYF.

This clonotype has a handful of counts. The chain recombines TRBV20-1 with TRBJ2-3, with 15 nucleotides matching TRBD2. Trimming cost V 5 bases and J 6 bases; bases outside gene matches: 12. The CDR3 is 17 residues long. Germline loops: CDR1 DFQATT, CDR2 SNEGSKA (reference sequence). CDR3 protein: CSASGLAGGPSPDTQYF. In DNA, the CDR3 is TGCAGTGCTTCTGGACTAGCGGGGGGGCCGTCCCCTGATACGCAGTATTTT.

This clonotype has ten or more counts. CDR3 in DNA: TGCAGTGCTTCCGACTGGGAGACCCAGTACTTC. Encoded protein: CSASDWETQYF. The J gene is TRBJ2-5, the V gene TRBV20-1, with no clear D. Trimming took 5 bases from V and 5 from J, leaving 9 bases between them. Germline V gives CDR1 DFQATT, CDR2 SNEGSKA (reference sequence). The CDR3 extends over 11 amino acids.

The chain couples TRBV27 to TRBJ2-7; 8 bases agree with TRBD1. Germline V gives CDR1 MNHEY, CDR2 SMNVEV (reference sequence). The CDR3 has 13 amino acids. Trimming took 5 bases from V and 5 from J; bases not matched to a gene: 5. The DNA of the CDR3 is TGTGCCAGCAGTCCCGACAGGGGCCACGAGCAGTACTTC. As protein: CASSPDRGHEQYF.

This clonotype showed up just a few times. The chain is built from TRBV5-1 and TRBJ2-5; 10 positions agree with TRBD2. Germline V gene data show CDR1 as SGHRS and CDR2 as YFSETQ. J was trimmed by 4 bases and V by 5 bases; bases with no gene match: 8. CDR3 length: 15 residues. The DNA for the CDR3 is TGCGCCAGCAGTCCTAGCGGGGGAGGGGGAGAGACCCAGTACTTC. Translating it yields CASSPSGGGGETQYF.

In its sample, this clonotype was seen once. One end of the junction does not line up with germline, which may come from a read error. This chain uses TRBV6-5 with TRBJ2-6, with 7 bases lining up with TRBD1. In germline, CDR1 is MNHEY, CDR2 SVGAGI. The CDR3 is 16 amino acids. The CDR3 loop reads CAGRDTGVSGANVRTF. The CDR3 DNA reads as TGTGCCGGCAGAGATACAGGGGTCTCTGGGGCCAACGTCCGGACTTTC.

This chain links TRBV2 with TRBJ1-1; 7 nucleotides line up with TRBD1. V gave up 4 bases and J gave up 7 bases; unmatched junction bases: 6. The V gene's germline CDR1 is SNHLY and CDR2 FYNNEI. The CDR3 totals 13 residues. CDR3: CASSGQGEGEAFF. As DNA, the CDR3 is TGTGCCAGCAGTGGACAGGGTGAGGGTGAAGCTTTCTTT.

Notes on this clonotype: The junction shows a germline mismatch at one end, possibly a read error. The chain carries TRBV7-2 and TRBJ2-7, with 9 bases aligning to TRBD1. This CDR3 comprises 16 residues. Germline V CDR1 and CDR2: SGHTA, FQGNSA. CDR3 nucleotide sequence: TGTGCCAGCAGCATCCAGTTCGGGACAGGGTTCTACGAGCGGTACTTC. It translates to CASSIQFGTGFYERYF. Full variable domain (outside the CDR3, taken from reference TRBV7-2 and TRBJ2-7): GAGVSQSPSNKVTEKGKDVELRCDPISGHTALYWYRQSLGQGLEFLIYFQGNSAPDKSGLPSDRFSAERTGGSVSTLTIQRTQQEDSAVYLCASSIQFGTGFYERYFGPGTRLTVT.

This clonotype has more than one count but fewer than ten. The V and J genes are TRBV7-3 and TRBJ2-3; D is ambiguous. Germline lookup yields CDR1 SGHTA and CDR2 FQGTGA. With 2 bases removed from V and 3 bases from J, the gap between germline ends came to 9 bases. There are 14 residues in the CDR3. The CDR3 here is CASSLFVGTDTQYF. The CDR3 DNA reads TGTGCCAGCAGCTTATTCGTGGGGACAGATACGCAGTATTTT.

The genes are TRBV6-5 and TRBJ1-1; D remains ambiguous. The V end lost 0 bases, the J end lost 2 bases, and 10 bases lay between the germline ends. There are 15 residues in the CDR3. The germline gives CDR1 MNHEY, CDR2 SVGAGI. The CDR3 loop is CASSYSGTRNTEAFF. The CDR3 region has the DNA TGTGCCAGCAGTTACTCCGGAACTAGAAACACTGAAGCTTTCTTT.

J is TRBJ1-2 and V is TRBV7-2; 9 positions agree with TRBD1. CDR1 and CDR2 (germline): SGHTA, FQGNSA. The CDR3 sequence is 14 residues long. Trimming took 4 bases from V and 6 from J; bases not matched to a gene: 6. This CDR3 reads CASSSDRGSDGYTF. DNA for the CDR3: TGTGCCAGCAGCTCGGACAGGGGCTCGGATGGCTACACCTTC.

The CDR3 sequence is CASSQESRDTYEQYF. The CDR3 region has the DNA TGCGCCAGCAGCCAAGAGTCGCGGGACACCTACGAGCAGTACTTC. V and J are TRBV4-1 and TRBJ2-7; TRBD1 or TRBD2 may be the D gene (6 bases each). V was shortened by 0 bases and J by 2 bases, with 11 bases between the two germline ends. CDR1 is MGHRA and CDR2 is YSYEKL in the germline V gene. CDR3 length: 15 amino acids.

The chain uses TRBV28 and TRBJ2-7; TRBD1 aligns across 7 bases. Per germline, CDR1 MDHEN and CDR2 SYDVKM. CDR3 length equals 14 residues. J lost 5 bases, V lost 8 bases, and 12 bases had no gene match. CDR3 region: CASGETGLIDEQYF. For the CDR3, the DNA is TGTGCCAGCGGGGAGACAGGGTTGATCGACGAGCAGTACTTC.

V and J are TRBV27 and TRBJ2-7; no firm D call. Deletions cut 5 bases from V and 2 bases from J, with 19 bases between. The CDR3 contains 16 residues. In germline, CDR1 is MNHEY, CDR2 SMNVEV (reference sequence). The CDR3: CASSARQGAFPYEQYF. The CDR3 DNA is TGTGCCAGCAGTGCAAGACAAGGAGCCTTTCCCTACGAGCAGTACTTC.

The chain joins TRBV15 to TRBJ2-7; D remains unclear. Trimming pared 0 bases from V and 3 bases from J, leaving 12 bases between. The CDR3 is 15 residues long. Germline CDR1 and CDR2: LNHNV and YYDKDF (reference sequence). CDR3 loop: CATSRDSSDFYEQYF. The CDR3 DNA sequence: TGTGCCACCAGCAGAGATTCAAGCGATTTCTACGAGCAGTACTTC.

This clonotype was seen at least ten times. The chain carries TRBV6-7 and TRBJ2-1, with D perhaps TRBD1 (6 bases). TRBV6-7 is an ORF; its function is uncertain. This CDR3 has 15 amino acids. V shed 4 bases and J shed 5 bases, with 15 bases lying between them. CDR3 DNA sequence: TGTGCCAGCAGTTGCCACCGGGACACGAACAATGAGCAGTTCTTC. Its translation: CASSCHRDTNNEQFF.

The V and J genes are TRBV21-1 and TRBJ2-4; the D call in the table, TRBD1, was not verified against the DNA. TRBV21-1 counts as a pseudogene. This CDR3 region has 16 residues. The CDR3 sequence is CASSKMGSEWGNIQYF. The CDR3 DNA sequence: TGTGCCAGCAGCAAAATGGGGTCAGAATGGGGGAACATTCAGTACTTC.